The clone carrying this T cell receptor beta chain was seen a handful of times. This entry comes from a study of blood T cell repertoires in COVID-19. Measured with immunoSEQ multiplex PCR; TCRdb has only the in-frame clones, and not every one. Among about 380,000 clones listed, about 87% were seen once. V gave up 3 bases and J gave up 5 bases, with 16 bases separating them. CDR1 KGHSH and CDR2 LQKENI come from the germline V gene. The CDR3 length is 15 residues. V gene TRBV18 combines with J gene TRBJ1-1; no clear D gene. The receptor was isolated from a man aged 30-40 years who had recovered from COVID-19. What was sequenced was PBMCs or T cells enriched from blood (not recorded which). The CDR3 nucleotides read TGTGCCAGCTCACCCTATACAGAGGGTGAAACTGAAGCTTTCTTT. This sequence encodes CASSPYTEGETEAFF. The entire variable domain, with the rest obtained from reference TRBV18 and TRBJ1-1, is as follows: NAGVMQNPRHLVRRRGQEARLRCSPMKGHSHVYWYRQLPEEGLKFMVYLQKENIIDESGMPKERFSAEFPKEGPSILRIQQVVRGDSAAYFCASSPYTEGETEAFFGQGTRLTVV.